Detailed here is one TCR beta chain. Its antigen is currently unknown. This specimen comes from a study of T cell repertoires in cytomegalovirus infection. Across the whole study: Recently identified HLA-C-restricted CMV epitopes were among the peptides used. CMV infection plus the matching HLA type was flagged by public TCR beta signatures.

This CDR3 has 15 amino acids. J lost 4 bases, V lost 6 bases, and 9 bases had no gene match. Overall study findings and caveats: Accumulated public TCR beta family frequency recognized individuals carrying CMV together with the relevant HLA. The ex vivo response was dominated by HLA-C-restricted CMV-specific TCR beta clonotypes.

Each CDR3 protein gets one entry after TCRdb re-called the reads with MiXCR. The data hold hundreds of thousands of distinct CDR3 sequences, with roughly 33% observed a single time. The chain carries TRBV12-3 or TRBV12-4 and TRBJ2-3; 8 bases are shared with TRBD1. This clonotype was obtained from a human donor in good health (CMV status not recorded). Some clones in this sample may be carry-over from other donors' samples. Sequencing used cultured PBMCs, obtained from culture after CMV antigen stimulation. Here the CDR3 reads CASSGVSGGADTQYF. The CDR3 bases are TGTGCCAGCAGCGGTGTATCAGGGGGCGCAGATACGCAGTATTTT.